These T cell receptor beta chains were read from a single sample in a study of T cell repertoires in aging, cancer and after chemotherapy. TCRdb reprocessed the multiplex PCR reads via MiXCR and lists one record per CDR3 protein. The table records around 6,000 distinct CDR3 sequences, about 36% of them present only once. Sequencing used blood. The source of these receptors is a human donor with a blood cancer. Each CDR3 is given with its conserved first and last residue. The D gene is left open where the match is weak. Expanded clones get a size class; other rows say once, few or many, or leave the size out.

v_gene	d_gene	abundance	j_gene	CDR3nt	CDR3aa
TRBV27	TRBD2	-	TRBJ2-5	TGTGCCAGCAGTTCCGGACTAGCGGGAGGGCAAGAGACCCAGTACTTC	CASSSGLAGGQETQYF
TRBV15	TRBD2	-	TRBJ2-1	TGTGCCACCAGCAGAGGTGGGACAACTAGCGGGCCAGCGAATGAGCAGTTCTTC	CATSRGGTTSGPANEQFF
TRBV13	-	medium-sized	TRBJ2-3	TGTGCCAGCAGCTTAGCGCTGGATACGCAGTATTTT	CASSLALDTQYF
TRBV12-3/TRBV12-4	-	-	TRBJ1-3	TGTGCCAGCAGTTTAGGGGGGAATGGAAACACCATATATTTT	CASSLGGNGNTIYF
TRBV6-2/TRBV6-3	TRBD1	few	TRBJ2-7	TGTGCCAGCAGTTCGCCCGACAGGGGCCTCTACGAGCAGTACTTC	CASSSPDRGLYEQYF
TRBV5-6	-	-	TRBJ1-1	TGTGCCAGCAGCTTGACGTGGGGCACTGAAGCTTTCTTT	CASSLTWGTEAFF
TRBV6-2/TRBV6-3	-	-	TRBJ1-1	TGTGCCACAGGGAGCGGAACTGAAGCTTTCTTT	CATGSGTEAFF
TRBV20-1	-	-	TRBJ2-3	TGCAGTGCTAGAATGAAGAGCACAGATACGCAGTATTTT	CSARMKSTDTQYF
TRBV6-5	-	-	TRBJ2-1	TGTGCCAGCAGTCAACGGGGGATGAACAATGAGCAGTTCTTC	CASSQRGMNNEQFF
TRBV6-5	TRBD2	medium-sized	TRBJ2-7	TGTGCCAGCAGCCTCGGACGGGGGGAGACCTTC	CASSLGRGETF
TRBV12-3/TRBV12-4	TRBD2	-	TRBJ2-7	TGTGCCAGCAGTGGGGGAGCGGGACGGATCTACGAGCAGTACTTC	CASSGGAGRIYEQYF
TRBV29-1	-	-	TRBJ1-1	TGCAGCGTTGAAAGAGGGCAGAACACTGAAGCTTTCTTT	CSVERGQNTEAFF
TRBV12-3/TRBV12-4	-	-	TRBJ2-3	TGTACCAGCACCCGTTCGAATACGCAGTATTTT	CTSTRSNTQYF
TRBV27	TRBD1	-	TRBJ2-7	TGTGCCAGCACCTCCCGGGACAGGGGTTCCTACGAGCAGTACTTC	CASTSRDRGSYEQYF
TRBV6-5	-	-	TRBJ1-3	TGTGCCAGCAGTGAAGCGGGAGACACCATATATTTT	CASSEAGDTIYF
TRBV28	-	-	TRBJ2-3	TGTGCCAGCAGCGTAGCGAGTAGGACAGATACGCAGTATTTT	CASSVASRTDTQYF
TRBV19	-	few	TRBJ2-2	TGTGCCAGTGTAGCGGTCAACACCGGGGAGCTGTTTTTT	CASVAVNTGELFF